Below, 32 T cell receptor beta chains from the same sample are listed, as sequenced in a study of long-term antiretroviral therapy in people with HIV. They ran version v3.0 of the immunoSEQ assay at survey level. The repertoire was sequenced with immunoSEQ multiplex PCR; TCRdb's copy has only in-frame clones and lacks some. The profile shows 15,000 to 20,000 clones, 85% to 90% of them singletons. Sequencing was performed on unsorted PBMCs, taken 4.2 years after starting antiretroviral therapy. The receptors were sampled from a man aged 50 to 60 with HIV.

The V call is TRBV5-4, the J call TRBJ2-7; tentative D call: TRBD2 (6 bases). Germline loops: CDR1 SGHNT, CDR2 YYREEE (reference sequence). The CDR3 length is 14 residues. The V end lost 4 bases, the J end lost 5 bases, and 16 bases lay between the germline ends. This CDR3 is CASSPTLAKNEQYF. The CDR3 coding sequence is TGTGCCAGCAGCCCCACGCTAGCGAAGAACGAGCAGTACTTC. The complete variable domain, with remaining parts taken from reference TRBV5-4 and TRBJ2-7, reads ETGVTQSPTHLIKTRGQQVTLRCSSQSGHNTVSWYQQALGQGPQFIFQYYREEENGRGNFPPRFSGLQFPNYSSELNVNALELDDSALYLCASSPTLAKNEQYFGPGTRLTVT.

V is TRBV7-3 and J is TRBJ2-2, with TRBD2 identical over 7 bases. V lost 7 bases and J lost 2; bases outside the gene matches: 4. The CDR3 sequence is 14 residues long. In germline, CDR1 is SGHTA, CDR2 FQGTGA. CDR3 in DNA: TGTGCCAGCACCCCGGGACTAAACACCGGGGAGCTGTTTTTT. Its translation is CASTPGLNTGELFF.

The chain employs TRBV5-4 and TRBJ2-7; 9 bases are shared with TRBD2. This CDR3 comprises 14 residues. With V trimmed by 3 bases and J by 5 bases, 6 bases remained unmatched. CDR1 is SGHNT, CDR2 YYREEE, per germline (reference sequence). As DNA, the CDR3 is TGTGCCAGCAGCTCGCGGGGGGGTGTGGACGAGCAGTACTTC. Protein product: CASSSRGGVDEQYF.

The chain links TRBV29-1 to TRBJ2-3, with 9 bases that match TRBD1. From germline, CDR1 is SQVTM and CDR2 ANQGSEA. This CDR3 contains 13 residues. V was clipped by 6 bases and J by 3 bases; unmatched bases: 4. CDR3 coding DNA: TGCAGCGTGGCGACAGGGGGAACAGATACGCAGTATTTT. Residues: CSVATGGTDTQYF.

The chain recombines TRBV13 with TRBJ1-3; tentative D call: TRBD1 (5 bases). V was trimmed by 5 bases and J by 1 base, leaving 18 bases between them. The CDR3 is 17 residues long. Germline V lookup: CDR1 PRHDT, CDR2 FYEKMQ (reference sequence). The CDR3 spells CASSPGPGGVSGNTIYF. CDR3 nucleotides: TGTGCCAGCAGCCCGGGACCCGGCGGAGTTTCTGGAAACACCATATATTTT.

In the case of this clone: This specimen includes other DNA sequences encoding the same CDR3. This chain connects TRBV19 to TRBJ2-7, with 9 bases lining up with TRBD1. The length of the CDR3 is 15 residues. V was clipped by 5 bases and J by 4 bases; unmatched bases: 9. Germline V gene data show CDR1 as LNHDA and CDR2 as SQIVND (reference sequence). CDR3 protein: CASSPRTGASYEQYF. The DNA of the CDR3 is TGTGCCAGTAGTCCCCGGACAGGGGCCTCGTACGAGCAGTACTTC.

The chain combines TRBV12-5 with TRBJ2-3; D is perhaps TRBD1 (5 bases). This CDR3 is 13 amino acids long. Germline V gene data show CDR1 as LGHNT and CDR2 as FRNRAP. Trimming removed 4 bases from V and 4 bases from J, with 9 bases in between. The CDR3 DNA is TGTGCTAGTGGTTGGGGCGGCGCAGATACGCAGTATTTT. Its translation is CASGWGGADTQYF. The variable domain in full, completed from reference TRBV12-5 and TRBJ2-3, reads DARVTQTPRHKVTEMGQEVTMRCQPILGHNTVFWYRQTMMQGLELLAYFRNRAPLDDSGMPKDRFSAEMPDATLATLKIQPSEPRDSAVYFCASGWGGADTQYFGPGTRLTVL.

CDR3 DNA sequence: TGCGCCAGCAGCCAGGTAGCGGGGGGTGGCACAGATACGCAGTATTTT. It yields the protein CASSQVAGGGTDTQYF. This chain joins TRBV4-1 and TRBJ2-3, with TRBD2 matching 10 bases. V shed 3 bases and J 1 base; nucleotides not matched to a gene: 4. This CDR3 region has 16 residues. Germline values: CDR1 MGHRA, CDR2 YSYEKL.

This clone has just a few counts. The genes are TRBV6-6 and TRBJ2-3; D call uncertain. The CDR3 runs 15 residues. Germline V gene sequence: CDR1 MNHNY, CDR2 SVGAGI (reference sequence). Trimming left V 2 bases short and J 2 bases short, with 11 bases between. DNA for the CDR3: TGTGCCAGCAGTTACCAAGGACGCGACACAGATACGCAGTATTTT. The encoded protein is CASSYQGRDTDTQYF.

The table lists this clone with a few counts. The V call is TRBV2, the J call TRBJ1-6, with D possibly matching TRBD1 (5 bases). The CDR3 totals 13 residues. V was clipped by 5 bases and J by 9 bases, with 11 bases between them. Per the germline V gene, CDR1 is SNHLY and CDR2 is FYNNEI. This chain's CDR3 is CASSQGTGSPLHF. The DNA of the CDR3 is TGTGCCAGCAGTCAGGGAACGGGTTCACCCCTCCACTTT. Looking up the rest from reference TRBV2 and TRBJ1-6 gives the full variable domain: EPEVTQTPSHQVTQMGQEVILRCVPISNHLYFYWYRQILGQKVEFLVSFYNNEISEKSEIFDDQFSVERPDGSNFTLKIRSTKLEDSAMYFCASSQGTGSPLHFGNGTRLTVT.

CDR3 sequence reads: CASSPNRGETQYF. The DNA of the CDR3 is TGTGCCAGCAGCCCCAATAGAGGAGAGACCCAGTACTTC. The rearrangement uses TRBV7-3 and TRBJ2-5; D is unclear. The CDR3 runs to 13 residues. In germline, CDR1 is SGHTA, CDR2 FQGTGA. Trimming left V 5 bases short and J 4 bases short, with 11 bases between.

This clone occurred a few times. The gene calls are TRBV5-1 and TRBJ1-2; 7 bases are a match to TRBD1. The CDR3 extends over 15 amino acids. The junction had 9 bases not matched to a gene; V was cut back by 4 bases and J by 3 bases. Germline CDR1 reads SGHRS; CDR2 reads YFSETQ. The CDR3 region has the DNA TGCGCCAGCAGCCCGGAGGGACAGATCCACTATGGCTACACCTTC. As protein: CASSPEGQIHYGYTF. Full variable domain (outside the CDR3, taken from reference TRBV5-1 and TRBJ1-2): KAGVTQTPRYLIKTRGQQVTLSCSPISGHRSVSWYQQTPGQGLQFLFEYFSETQRNKGNFPGRFSGRQFSNSRSEMNVSTLELGDSALYLCASSPEGQIHYGYTFGSGTRLTVV.

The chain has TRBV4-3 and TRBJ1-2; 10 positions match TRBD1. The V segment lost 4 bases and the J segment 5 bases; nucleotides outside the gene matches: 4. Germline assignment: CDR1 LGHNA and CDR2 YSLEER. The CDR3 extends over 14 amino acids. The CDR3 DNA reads TGCGCCAGCAGCCCAAGGACAGGGGGGTATGGCTACACCTTC. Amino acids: CASSPRTGGYGYTF.

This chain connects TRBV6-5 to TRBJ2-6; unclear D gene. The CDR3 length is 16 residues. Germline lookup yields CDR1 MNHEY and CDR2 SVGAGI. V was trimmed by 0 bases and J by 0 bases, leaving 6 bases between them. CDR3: CASSYSINSGANVLTF. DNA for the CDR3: TGTGCCAGCAGTTACTCTATTAACTCTGGGGCCAACGTCCTGACTTTC.

The DNA of the CDR3 is TGTGCCAGCTCTCCGGGACCCTCGGCAGATACGCAGTATTTT. Translating it yields CASSPGPSADTQYF. This chain uses TRBV27 with TRBJ2-3; D possibly uses TRBD1 or TRBD2 (5 bases each). The CDR3 spans 14 residues. V gave up 8 bases and J gave up 4 bases, with 16 bases separating them. In germline, CDR1 is MNHEY, CDR2 SMNVEV (reference sequence).

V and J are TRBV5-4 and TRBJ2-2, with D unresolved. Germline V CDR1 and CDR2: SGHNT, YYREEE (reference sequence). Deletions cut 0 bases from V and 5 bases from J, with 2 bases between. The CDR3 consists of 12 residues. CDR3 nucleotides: TGTGCCAGCAGCTTGGAGACCGGGGAGCTGTTTTTT. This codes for CASSLETGELFF.

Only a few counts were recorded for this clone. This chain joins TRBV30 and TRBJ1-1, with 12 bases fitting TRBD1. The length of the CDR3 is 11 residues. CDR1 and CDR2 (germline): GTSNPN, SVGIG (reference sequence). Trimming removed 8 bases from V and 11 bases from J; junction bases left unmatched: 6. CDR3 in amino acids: CAQGQGASAFF. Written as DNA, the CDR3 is TGTGCCCAGGGACAGGGGGCGAGTGCTTTCTTT.

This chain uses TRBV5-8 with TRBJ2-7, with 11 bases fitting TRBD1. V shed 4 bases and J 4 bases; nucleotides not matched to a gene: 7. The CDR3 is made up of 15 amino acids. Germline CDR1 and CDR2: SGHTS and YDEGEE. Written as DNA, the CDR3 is TGTGCCAGCAGCCTTGCCGGGACAGGGGGATACGAGCAGTACTTC. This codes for CASSLAGTGGYEQYF.

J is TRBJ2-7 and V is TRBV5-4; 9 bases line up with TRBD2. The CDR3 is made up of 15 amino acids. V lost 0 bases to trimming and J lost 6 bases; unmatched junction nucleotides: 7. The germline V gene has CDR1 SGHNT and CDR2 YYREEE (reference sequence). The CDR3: CASSLVAGAPGEQYF. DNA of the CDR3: TGTGCCAGCAGCTTGGTAGCGGGGGCCCCGGGCGAGCAGTACTTC. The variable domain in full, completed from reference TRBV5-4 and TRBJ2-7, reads ETGVTQSPTHLIKTRGQQVTLRCSSQSGHNTVSWYQQALGQGPQFIFQYYREEENGRGNFPPRFSGLQFPNYSSELNVNALELDDSALYLCASSLVAGAPGEQYFGPGTRLTVT.

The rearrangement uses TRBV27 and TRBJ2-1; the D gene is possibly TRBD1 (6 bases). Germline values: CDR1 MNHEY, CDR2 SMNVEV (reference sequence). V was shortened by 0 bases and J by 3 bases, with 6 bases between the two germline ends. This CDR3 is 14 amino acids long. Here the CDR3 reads CASSLSGGYNEQFF. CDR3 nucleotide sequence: TGTGCCAGCAGTTTATCAGGGGGCTACAATGAGCAGTTCTTC.

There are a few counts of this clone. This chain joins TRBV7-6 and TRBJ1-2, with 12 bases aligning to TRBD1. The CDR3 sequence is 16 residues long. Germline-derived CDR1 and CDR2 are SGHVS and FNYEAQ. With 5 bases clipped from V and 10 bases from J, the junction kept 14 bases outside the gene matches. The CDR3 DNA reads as TGTGCCAGCAGCACACGTGCCGGGACAGGGGGCTCCCACTACACCTTC. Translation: CASSTRAGTGGSHYTF.

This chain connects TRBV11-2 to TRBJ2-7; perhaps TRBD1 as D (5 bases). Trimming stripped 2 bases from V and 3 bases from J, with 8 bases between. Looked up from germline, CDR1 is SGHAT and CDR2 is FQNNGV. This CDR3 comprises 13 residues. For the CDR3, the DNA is TGTGCCAGCAGCTTAACCCAGGGCTACGAGCAGTACTTC. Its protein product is CASSLTQGYEQYF. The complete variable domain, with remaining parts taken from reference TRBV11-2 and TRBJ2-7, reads EAGVAQSPRYKIIEKRQSVAFWCNPISGHATLYWYQQILGQGPKLLIQFQNNGVVDDSQLPKDRFSAERLKGVDSTLKIQPAKLEDSAVYLCASSLTQGYEQYFGPGTRLTVT.

The CDR3 region has the DNA TGTGCCAGCAGCATAAGGGGACAGGGCCCTGCCGAGCAGTACTTC. The encoded protein is CASSIRGQGPAEQYF. The chain couples TRBV7-2 to TRBJ2-7; 9 bases agree with TRBD1. CDR1 SGHTA and CDR2 FQGNSA come from the germline V gene. V dropped 5 bases and J dropped 6; count of bases not matched to a gene: 11. The CDR3 totals 15 residues. Full variable domain (missing parts from reference TRBV7-2 and TRBJ2-7): GAGVSQSPSNKVTEKGKDVELRCDPISGHTALYWYRQSLGQGLEFLIYFQGNSAPDKSGLPSDRFSAERTGGSVSTLTIQRTQQEDSAVYLCASSIRGQGPAEQYFGPGTRLTVT.

The CDR3 nucleotides are TGCAGCGTTATGACAGGGGGCTTTGATTCACCCCTCCACTTT. Translated: CSVMTGGFDSPLHF. This chain uses TRBV29-1 with TRBJ1-6, with 10 bases matching TRBD1. This CDR3 has 14 residues. CDR1 is SQVTM and CDR2 is ANQGSEA in the germline V gene. J was trimmed by 8 bases and V by 5 bases; bases with no gene match: 6.

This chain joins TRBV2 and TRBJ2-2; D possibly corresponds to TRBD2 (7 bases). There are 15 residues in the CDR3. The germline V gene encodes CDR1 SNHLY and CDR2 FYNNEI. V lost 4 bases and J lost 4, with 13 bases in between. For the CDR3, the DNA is TGTGCCAGCAGTGCTAACGGGGGGCCCACCGGGGAGCTGTTTTTT. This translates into CASSANGGPTGELFF.

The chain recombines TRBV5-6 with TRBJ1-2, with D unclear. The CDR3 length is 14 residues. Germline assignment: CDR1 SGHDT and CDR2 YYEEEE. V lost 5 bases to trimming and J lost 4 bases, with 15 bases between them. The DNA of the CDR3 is TGTGCCAGCAGTTTCCGCCGCGGACTCTATGGCTACACCTTC. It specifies CASSFRRGLYGYTF.

The CDR3 sequence: CASSLGLAGTYEQYF. The DNA for the CDR3 is TGTGCCAGCAGTTTAGGACTAGCGGGAACCTACGAGCAGTACTTC. The chain links TRBV6-5 to TRBJ2-7; 12 bases are shared with TRBD2. Trimming took 4 bases from V and 2 from J; bases not matched to a gene: 3. The CDR3 has 15 residues. The V gene's germline CDR1 is MNHEY and CDR2 SVGAGI.

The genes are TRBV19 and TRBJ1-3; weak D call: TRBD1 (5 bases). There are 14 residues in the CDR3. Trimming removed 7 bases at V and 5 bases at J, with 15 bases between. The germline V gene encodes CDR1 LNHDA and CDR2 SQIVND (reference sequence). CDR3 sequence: CASTTSGIRNTIYF. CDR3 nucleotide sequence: TGTGCCAGTACCACATCAGGGATTCGAAACACCATATATTTT. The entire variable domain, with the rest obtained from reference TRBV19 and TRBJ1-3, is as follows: DGGITQSPKYLFRKEGQNVTLSCEQNLNHDAMYWYRQDPGQGLRLIYYSQIVNDFQKGDIAEGYSVSREKKESFPLTVTSAQKNPTAFYLCASTTSGIRNTIYFGEGSWLTVV.

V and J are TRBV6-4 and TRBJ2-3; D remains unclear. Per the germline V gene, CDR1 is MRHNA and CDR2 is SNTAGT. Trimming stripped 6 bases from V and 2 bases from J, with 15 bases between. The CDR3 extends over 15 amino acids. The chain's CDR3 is CASREAHTSTDTQYF. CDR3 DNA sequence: TGTGCCAGCAGAGAAGCGCATACTTCCACAGATACGCAGTATTTT.

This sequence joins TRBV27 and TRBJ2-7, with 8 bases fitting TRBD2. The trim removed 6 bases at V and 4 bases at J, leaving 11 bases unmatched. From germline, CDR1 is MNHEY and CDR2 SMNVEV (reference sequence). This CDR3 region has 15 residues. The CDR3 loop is CASRLTGTSPYEQYF. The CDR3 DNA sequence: TGTGCCAGCAGACTGACCGGGACTAGTCCTTACGAGCAGTACTTC.

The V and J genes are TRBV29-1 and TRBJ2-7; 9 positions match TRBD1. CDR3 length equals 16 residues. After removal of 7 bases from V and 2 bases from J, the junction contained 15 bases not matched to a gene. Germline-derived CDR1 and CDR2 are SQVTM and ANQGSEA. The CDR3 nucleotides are TGCAGCGCAGTGAGTCCCCTCGGGACAGGGACCTACGAGCAGTACTTC. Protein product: CSAVSPLGTGTYEQYF.

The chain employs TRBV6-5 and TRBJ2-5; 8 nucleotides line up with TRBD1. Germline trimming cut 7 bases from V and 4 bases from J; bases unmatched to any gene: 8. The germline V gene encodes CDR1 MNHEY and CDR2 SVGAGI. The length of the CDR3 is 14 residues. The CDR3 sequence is CASTPHGQGETQYF. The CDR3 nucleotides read TGTGCCAGCACCCCACACGGACAGGGAGAGACCCAGTACTTC.